These T cell receptor beta chains were read from a single sample in a study of blood T cell repertoires in COVID-19. TCRdb's table, derived via immunoSEQ multiplex PCR, lists solely in-frame clones and lacks some. The sample lists some 270,000 clones, about 91% occurring once. Sequenced sample: PBMCs or T cells enriched from blood (not recorded which). The receptors come from a man aged 40-55 years who had been exposed to COVID-19. Both conserved end residues are part of each CDR3. The D gene is left open where the match is weak. Some rows mark clone size as missing; the rest say once, few, many or name a class of expanded clone.

TRBJ1-5	TRBD1	TRBV30	once	16	CAWSLMGQGFNQPQHF	TGTGCCTGGAGTTTAATGGGACAGGGATTCAATCAGCCCCAGCATTTT
TRBJ2-1	.	TRBV7-6	.	11	CASSTRLEQFF	TGTGCCAGCAGCACAAGACTAGAGCAGTTCTTC
TRBJ2-1	TRBD2	TRBV5-6	.	18	CASSSTGTSGLSYNEQFF	TGTGCCAGCAGCTCAACCGGGACTAGCGGACTTTCCTACAATGAGCAGTTCTTC
TRBJ2-7	.	TRBV7-9	.	12	CASSSGFYEQYF	TGTGCCAGCAGCTCAGGGTTCTACGAGCAGTACTTC
TRBJ2-2	TRBD1	TRBV12-5	.	17	CASGRARQGANTGELFF	TGTGCTAGTGGGCGAGCAAGACAGGGCGCGAACACCGGGGAGCTGTTTTTT
TRBJ1-3	TRBD1	TRBV5-4	few	15	CASSEYRGDGNTIYF	TGTGCCAGCAGCGAATACAGGGGGGACGGAAACACCATATATTTT
TRBJ2-7	TRBD2	TRBV11-2	.	19	CASSPRGASGSPSLYEQYF	TGTGCCAGCAGCCCCCGGGGGGCTAGCGGGAGTCCCTCACTCTACGAGCAGTACTTC
TRBJ2-1	TRBD2	TRBV5-5	.	15	CASSLEVAGGNRQFF	TGTGCCAGCAGCTTGGAAGTAGCGGGAGGGAATAGGCAGTTCTTC
TRBJ1-2	TRBD1	TRBV28	.	13	CASSLQGNYGYTF	TGTGCCAGCAGCCTACAGGGGAACTATGGCTACACCTTC
TRBJ2-3	TRBD2	TRBV3-1/TRBV3-2	.	16	CASSHTSGTYTDTQYF	TGTGCCAGCAGCCACACTAGCGGGACGTACACAGATACGCAGTATTTT